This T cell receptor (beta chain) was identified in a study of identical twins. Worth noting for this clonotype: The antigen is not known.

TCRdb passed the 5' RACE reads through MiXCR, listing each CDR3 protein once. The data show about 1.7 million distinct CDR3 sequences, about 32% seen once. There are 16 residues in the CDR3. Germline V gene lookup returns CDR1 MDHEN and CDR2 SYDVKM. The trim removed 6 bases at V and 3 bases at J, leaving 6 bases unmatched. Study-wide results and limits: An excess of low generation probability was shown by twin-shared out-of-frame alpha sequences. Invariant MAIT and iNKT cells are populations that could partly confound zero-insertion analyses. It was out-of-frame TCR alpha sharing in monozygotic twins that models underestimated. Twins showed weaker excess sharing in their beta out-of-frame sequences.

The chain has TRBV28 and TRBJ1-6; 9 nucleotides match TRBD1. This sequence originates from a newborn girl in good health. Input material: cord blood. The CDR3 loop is CASSGQGWDYNSPLHF. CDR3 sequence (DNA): TGTGCCAGCAGCGGACAGGGGTGGGACTATAATTCACCCCTCCACTTT.